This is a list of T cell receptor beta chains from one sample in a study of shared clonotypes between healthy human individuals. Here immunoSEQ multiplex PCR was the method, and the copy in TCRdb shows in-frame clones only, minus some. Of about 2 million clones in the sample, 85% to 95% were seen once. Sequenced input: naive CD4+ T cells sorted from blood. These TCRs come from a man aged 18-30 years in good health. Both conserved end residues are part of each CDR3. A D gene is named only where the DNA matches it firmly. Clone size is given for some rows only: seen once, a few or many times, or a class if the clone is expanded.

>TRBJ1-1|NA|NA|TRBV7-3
CASSSGWNTEAFF
TGTGCCAGCAGCTCAGGATGGAACACTGAAGCTTTCTTT
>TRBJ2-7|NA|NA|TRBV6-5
CASSYRGSEQYF
TGTGCCAGCAGTTACAGGGGGTCGGAGCAGTACTTC
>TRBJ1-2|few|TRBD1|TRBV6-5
CASSYSGTGNYGYTF
TGTGCCAGCAGTTACTCTGGGACAGGGAACTATGGCTACACCTTC
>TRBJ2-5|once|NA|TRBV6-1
CASSEAGTPLLETQYF
TGTGCCAGCAGTGAAGCTGGGACACCCCTGCTGGAGACCCAGTACTTC
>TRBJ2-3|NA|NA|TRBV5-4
CASSLFVGGLGTDTQYF
TGTGCCAGCAGCTTGTTTGTAGGGGGTTTGGGCACAGATACGCAGTATTTT
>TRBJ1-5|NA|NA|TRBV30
CAWSGRGGNQPQHF
TGTGCCTGGAGTGGGAGGGGGGGCAATCAGCCCCAGCATTTT
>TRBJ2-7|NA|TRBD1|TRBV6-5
CASRNGDSTEQYF
TGTGCCAGCAGAAACGGGGACAGTACCGAGCAGTACTTC
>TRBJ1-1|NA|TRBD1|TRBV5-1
CASSLVQGQGAAEAFF
TGCGCCAGCAGCTTGGTCCAGGGACAGGGGGCGGCTGAAGCTTTCTTT
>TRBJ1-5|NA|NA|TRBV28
CASSWGSDQPQHF
TGTGCCAGCAGTTGGGGAAGTGATCAGCCCCAGCATTTT
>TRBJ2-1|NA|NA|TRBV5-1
CASSLRSSSNEQFF
TGCGCCAGCAGCTTGCGGTCTAGCTCCAATGAGCAGTTCTTC
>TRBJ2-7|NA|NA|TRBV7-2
CASSLGGAGEQYF
TGTGCCAGCAGCTTAGGGGGGGCTGGCGAGCAGTACTTC